The clone carrying this T cell receptor beta chain was found a few times. What it binds is not known. V was trimmed by 2 bases and J by 4 bases, leaving 18 bases between them. The CDR3 spans 16 residues. CDR1 MDHEN and CDR2 SYDVKM come from the germline V gene. A single record per CDR3 protein comes from TCRdb applying MiXCR to the RT-PCR reads. The table has about 530,000 distinct CDR3 sequences, about 10% seen once; the top ten hold 10% to 13%. The data stem from a study of response to subunit inactivated influenza vaccine. The study's findings and limits: That few new T cells are recruited by each seasonal influenza vaccination was the authors' suggestion.

This sequence joins TRBV28 and TRBJ2-7; D might be TRBD1 (6 bases). This clonotype was obtained from a man aged 50-59 years who received an inactivated influenza vaccine. Material: PBMCs from blood, obtained on the day of vaccination. The CDR3 bases are TGTGCCAGCAGTTTACAACAGGGTCTTTTAGAGTACGAGCAGTACTTC. It codes for CASSLQQGLLEYEQYF.